The next 12 T cell receptor beta chains were all read from a single sample in a study of T cell clonotyping in hematopoietic cell transplantation. Libraries were prepared by immunoSEQ multiplex PCR; TCRdb keeps only in-frame clonotypes and omits some of them. The repertoire consists of around 10,000 clones, with about 92% occurring once and the leading ten covering around an eighth. Time point here: recipient sample about 28 days before transplant, after cytoreduction. This specimen consisted of peripheral blood mononuclear cells, obtained before stem cell transplant. These TCRs come from a woman aged 40 to 50 with acute myeloid leukemia. Some clones in this sample may be carry-over from other donors' samples.

This clone was detected only once. The CDR3 sequence: CSVEDGGITEAFF. The CDR3 bases are TGCAGCGTTGAAGATGGGGGTATCACTGAAGCTTTCTTT. J is TRBJ1-1 and V is TRBV29-1, with TRBD1 as a possible D gene (5 bases). The CDR3 spans 13 residues. The V gene's germline CDR1 is SQVTM and CDR2 ANQGSEA. V lost 0 bases to trimming and J lost 4 bases, with 9 bases between them.

The V call is TRBV11-2, the J call TRBJ1-1; D is perhaps TRBD1 (5 bases). The CDR3 totals 14 residues. Trimming removed 0 bases at V and 8 bases at J, with 13 bases between. Germline CDR1 reads SGHAT; CDR2 reads FQNNGV. CDR3: CASSLDRGGPEAFF. The CDR3 bases are TGTGCCAGCAGCTTAGATCGGGGGGGACCCGAAGCTTTCTTT.

The chain is built from TRBV6-6 and TRBJ2-5; TRBD1 agrees at 7 bases. CDR1 is MNHNY, CDR2 SVGAGI, per germline (reference sequence). The CDR3 is made up of 14 amino acids. The ends lost 6 bases at V and 7 bases at J; junction bases unmatched: 11. CDR3 sequence (DNA): TGTGCCAGCAGCTTGACGGGGACAGCCGGGACCCAGTACTTC. This sequence encodes CASSLTGTAGTQYF.

V is TRBV27 and J is TRBJ2-7; D not certain. V lost 3 bases to trimming and J lost 6 bases, with 12 bases between them. This CDR3 has 13 amino acids. Per the germline V gene, CDR1 is MNHEY and CDR2 is SMNVEV (reference sequence). The CDR3 loop is CASSLRHLSEQYF. CDR3 nucleotides: TGTGCCAGCAGTTTGCGGCACCTCTCCGAGCAGTACTTC.

The chain combines TRBV29-1 with TRBJ1-3; D gene uncertain. The V and J ends lost 5 bases and 2 bases respectively, with 10 bases between them. CDR3 size: 13 residues. Germline loops: CDR1 SQVTM, CDR2 ANQGSEA. The DNA of the CDR3 is TGCAGCGTTAGTGACATTACTGGAAACACCATATATTTT. Its protein product is CSVSDITGNTIYF.

V is TRBV19 and J is TRBJ1-5, with a weak D call TRBD1 (5 bases). Trimming removed 3 bases from V and 0 bases from J, with 12 bases in between. Germline CDR1 LNHDA, CDR2 SQIVND (reference sequence). The CDR3 is made up of 16 amino acids. The CDR3 nucleotides are TGTGCCAGTAGTATCGGACAAACCTATAGCAATCAGCCCCAGCATTTT. This codes for CASSIGQTYSNQPQHF.

CDR3 loop: CSVRQGNSNQPQHF. The CDR3 bases are TGCAGCGTGAGGCAGGGAAATAGCAATCAGCCCCAGCATTTT. The V call is TRBV29-1, the J call TRBJ1-5; maybe TRBD1 (5 bases). The CDR3 is 14 amino acids. The V end lost 6 bases, the J end lost 0 bases, and 12 bases lay between the germline ends. Germline CDR1 SQVTM, CDR2 ANQGSEA. Supplemented by reference TRBV29-1 and TRBJ1-5, the full variable domain reads SAVISQKPSRDICQRGTSLTIQCQVDSQVTMMFWYRQQPGQSLTLIATANQGSEATYESGFVIDKFPISRPNLTFSTLTVSNMSPEDSSIYLCSVRQGNSNQPQHFGDGTRLSIL.

This clone came up a few times. The genes are TRBV27 and TRBJ1-1; weak D call: TRBD1 (6 bases). Germline values: CDR1 MNHEY, CDR2 SMNVEV (reference sequence). Trimming took off 0 bases at V and 4 bases at J, with 12 bases between the two ends. The CDR3 is made up of 15 amino acids. DNA for the CDR3: TGTGCCAGCAGTTTATCGGCAGGGGAGGTCACTGAAGCTTTCTTT. Protein sequence: CASSLSAGEVTEAFF.

The CDR3 spells CAWSDNQETQYF. In DNA form, the CDR3 reads TGTGCCTGGAGTGACAATCAAGAGACCCAGTACTTC. V usage is TRBV30 and J usage is TRBJ2-5, with D hard to call. CDR1 is GTSNPN and CDR2 is SVGIG in the germline V gene (reference sequence). The V end was cut by 1 base, the J end by 2 bases, with 5 bases between. This CDR3 contains 12 residues.

The chain has TRBV7-9 and TRBJ2-3, with a weak D call TRBD2 (6 bases). The CDR3 contains 15 residues. Germline V gene sequence: CDR1 SEHNR, CDR2 FQNEAQ (reference sequence). The V gene lost 1 base and the J gene lost 2 bases, with 10 bases spanning the gap. In DNA form, the CDR3 reads TGTGCCAGCAGCTTAGGCGGGATCTCCACAGATACGCAGTATTTT. It is translated as CASSLGGISTDTQYF.

The chain links TRBV14 to TRBJ1-1; no firm D call. V gave up 0 bases and J gave up 5 bases, with 7 bases separating them. Germline assignment: CDR1 SGHDN and CDR2 FVKESK. The CDR3 totals 13 residues. The CDR3 protein is CASSQDYGTEAFF. The CDR3 DNA is TGTGCCAGCAGCCAAGATTACGGGACTGAAGCTTTCTTT. Variable domain in full (rest from reference TRBV14 and TRBJ1-1): EAGVTQFPSHSVIEKGQTVTLRCDPISGHDNLYWYRRVMGKEIKFLLHFVKESKQDESGMPNNRFLAERTGGTYSTLKVQPAELEDSGVYFCASSQDYGTEAFFGQGTRLTVV.

The genes are TRBV19 and TRBJ1-2, with a tentative D call TRBD1 (5 bases). V was cut by 0 bases and J by 4 bases, with 18 bases left in between. The CDR3 length is 17 residues. CDR1 and CDR2 from the germline V gene are LNHDA and SQIVND (reference sequence). CDR3 DNA sequence: TGTGCCAGTAGTATAGATACTTCGTCAGGGAAGTCCTATGGCTACACCTTC. Amino acids: CASSIDTSSGKSYGYTF.